What follows are 29 T cell receptor beta chains derived from one specimen sequenced in a study of T cell repertoires and HLA-DP antigens. Using immunoSEQ multiplex PCR, the repertoire was profiled, and TCRdb retains in-frame clones only, with some absent. This sample has about 89,000 clones, with around nine tenths found just once. These receptors are not linked to any known antigen. The sample was CD4+ T cells from PBMCs. The receptors originated from a man in his fifties or sixties in good health and CMV-seronegative.

This clone was observed a single time. Sequence at one end of the junction differs from germline and may be a read error. V is TRBV7-7 and J is TRBJ2-2; D gene ambiguous. Per the germline V gene, CDR1 is SSHAT and CDR2 is FNYEAQ (reference sequence). The CDR3 extends over 15 amino acids. The CDR3 coding sequence is TGTGCTAGCAGCTTATACTCTTCTGACACCGGGGAGCTGTTTTTT. This codes for CASSLYSSDTGELFF.

The rearrangement uses TRBV7-2 and TRBJ2-7; unclear D gene. Germline values: CDR1 SGHTA, CDR2 FQGNSA. Between the trimmed V and J ends, which lost 5 bases and 5 bases, there was a span of 10 bases. The CDR3 totals 12 residues. The CDR3 region is CASSRSSHEQYF. The CDR3, as DNA: TGTGCCAGCAGCCGCTCTTCCCACGAGCAGTACTTC.

This chain connects TRBV19 to TRBJ2-2; D is possibly TRBD1 (5 bases). The V end was cut by 6 bases, the J end by 5 bases, with 10 bases between. Germline V gene lookup returns CDR1 LNHDA and CDR2 SQIVND (reference sequence). This CDR3 spans 13 amino acids. The CDR3 loop is CASRKGVTGELFF. The CDR3, as DNA: TGTGCCAGTAGAAAAGGGGTAACCGGGGAGCTGTTTTTT.

V usage is TRBV28 and J usage is TRBJ1-4; D uncertain. CDR3 length: 11 residues. V lost 7 bases and J 5 bases, leaving 5 bases between the germline ends. Germline assignment: CDR1 MDHEN and CDR2 SYDVKM. CDR3 DNA: TGTGCCAGCACCTTGAATGAAAAACTGTTTTTT. It translates to CASTLNEKLFF. Filled out from reference TRBV28 and TRBJ1-4, the complete variable domain reads DVKVTQSSRYLVKRTGEKVFLECVQDMDHENMFWYRQDPGLGLRLIYFSYDVKMKEKGDIPEGYSVSREKKERFSLILESASTNQTSMYLCASTLNEKLFFGSGTQLSVL.

This chain uses TRBV4-3 with TRBJ2-3; D gene ambiguous. Germline V gives CDR1 LGHNA, CDR2 YSLEER. This CDR3 contains 17 residues. Between the trimmed V and J ends, which lost 0 bases and 0 bases, there was a span of 13 bases. The CDR3 DNA is TGCGCCAGCAGCCAAGAGGCTTCCCGGATTAGCACAGATACGCAGTATTTT. Its protein product is CASSQEASRISTDTQYF.

The V call is TRBV7-6, the J call TRBJ2-5; D perhaps matches TRBD2 (6 bases). There are 14 residues in the CDR3. Germline V gene data show CDR1 as SGHVS and CDR2 as FNYEAQ. V gave up 5 bases and J gave up 2 bases, with 12 bases separating them. Here the CDR3 reads CASSRGTLQETQYF. CDR3 bases: TGTGCCAGCAGCAGAGGGACTCTTCAAGAGACCCAGTACTTC.

This chain uses TRBV27 with TRBJ2-2, with a weak D call TRBD1 (6 bases). The germline V gene has CDR1 MNHEY and CDR2 SMNVEV (reference sequence). V lost 6 bases and J lost 0, with 17 bases in between. The CDR3 runs 17 residues. CDR3 region: CASRGVLRQANTGELFF. CDR3 nucleotides: TGTGCCAGCAGAGGCGTGTTGAGACAGGCGAACACCGGGGAGCTGTTTTTT.

The chain joins TRBV5-8 to TRBJ2-3; possible D gene TRBD1, 6 bases. This CDR3 spans 15 amino acids. CDR1 and CDR2 (germline): SGHTS, YDEGEE. Trimming pared 2 bases from V and 2 bases from J, leaving 12 bases between. CDR3 amino acids: CASSLVDRVTDTQYF. DNA of the CDR3: TGTGCCAGCAGCTTAGTGGACAGAGTCACAGATACGCAGTATTTT.

This clone has a single count. This rearrangement joins TRBV5-1 to TRBJ2-7; D is unclear. V shed 4 bases and J shed 2 bases, with 10 bases lying between them. The V gene's germline CDR1 is SGHRS and CDR2 YFSETQ. The CDR3 length is 13 residues. The CDR3 nucleotides are TGCGCCAGCAGCCTGGACGGACCCTACGAGCAGTACTTC. Amino acids: CASSLDGPYEQYF.

The gene calls are TRBV5-5 and TRBJ2-7; the D is unclear. The CDR3 is made up of 13 amino acids. V was clipped by 0 bases and J by 0 bases, with 4 bases between them. Germline CDR1 SGHKS, CDR2 YYEKEE (reference sequence). The CDR3, as DNA: TGTGCCAGCAGCTTGGTCCTCTCCTACGAGCAGTACTTC. Protein sequence: CASSLVLSYEQYF.

The rearrangement links TRBV5-1 to TRBJ1-1, with D unresolved. The CDR3 covers 13 residues. CDR1 SGHRS and CDR2 YFSETQ come from the germline V gene. Trimming removed 5 bases at V and 1 base at J, with 9 bases between. Here the CDR3 reads CASSFKTNTEAFF. Here the CDR3 DNA reads TGCGCCAGCAGTTTCAAGACGAACACTGAAGCTTTCTTT. The full variable domain, completed using reference TRBV5-1 and TRBJ1-1, is KAGVTQTPRYLIKTRGQQVTLSCSPISGHRSVSWYQQTPGQGLQFLFEYFSETQRNKGNFPGRFSGRQFSNSRSEMNVSTLELGDSALYLCASSFKTNTEAFFGQGTRLTVV.

V gene TRBV9 combines with J gene TRBJ2-3; TRBD1 aligns across 7 bases. Looked up from germline, CDR1 is SGDLS and CDR2 is YYNGEE. CDR3 length: 13 residues. The J segment lost 3 bases and the V segment lost 4 bases, leaving 2 bases of the junction unmatched. CDR3 nucleotide sequence: TGTGCCAGCAGCTTACAGGGGACAGATACGCAGTATTTT. Protein sequence: CASSLQGTDTQYF.

This rearrangement joins TRBV4-3 to TRBJ2-1; 8 bases match TRBD2. CDR3 length: 15 residues. The V gene's germline CDR1 is LGHNA and CDR2 YSLEER. The ends lost 0 bases at V and 8 bases at J; junction bases unmatched: 6. CDR3 sequence reads: CASSQDRREAYEQFF. The CDR3 DNA reads as TGCGCCAGCAGCCAAGACAGGCGGGAGGCCTATGAGCAGTTCTTC.

The chain is built from TRBV27 and TRBJ1-1; the D is unclear. CDR3 length: 13 residues. Germline V CDR1 and CDR2: MNHEY, SMNVEV (reference sequence). The germline V and J ends were trimmed by 6 bases and 5 bases, with 13 bases remaining between them. Here the CDR3 DNA reads TGTGCCAGCAGATACGGGGTGGGAACTGAAGCTTTCTTT. It translates to CASRYGVGTEAFF.

This clone showed up just a few times. The chain recombines TRBV4-3 with TRBJ2-4; D uncertain. CDR3 length: 15 amino acids. From germline, CDR1 is LGHNA and CDR2 YSLEER. The V and J ends lost 1 base and 9 bases respectively, with 16 bases between them. DNA of the CDR3: TGCGCCAGCAGCCAAGCAAACCTGGATGGAAGCATTCAGTACTTC. It specifies CASSQANLDGSIQYF.

The genes are TRBV18 and TRBJ1-1; D ambiguous. The V and J ends lost 0 bases and 6 bases respectively, with 11 bases between them. This CDR3 contains 14 residues. Germline V gives CDR1 KGHSH, CDR2 LQKENI. CDR3 protein: CASSPPGYGAEAFF. The DNA for the CDR3 is TGTGCCAGCTCACCACCAGGGTACGGCGCTGAAGCTTTCTTT. Together with reference TRBV18 and TRBJ1-1, the CDR3 gives the full variable domain: NAGVMQNPRHLVRRRGQEARLRCSPMKGHSHVYWYRQLPEEGLKFMVYLQKENIIDESGMPKERFSAEFPKEGPSILRIQQVVRGDSAAYFCASSPPGYGAEAFFGQGTRLTVV.

This chain links TRBV10-2 with TRBJ2-2; maybe TRBD2 (5 bases). The V gene's germline CDR1 is WSHSY and CDR2 SAAADI. V was trimmed by 8 bases and J by 0 bases, leaving 13 bases between them. The CDR3 is 15 residues long. The CDR3 is CASGDGVANTGELFF. DNA for the CDR3: TGCGCCAGCGGCGACGGGGTTGCGAACACCGGGGAGCTGTTTTTT.

The gene calls are TRBV2 and TRBJ2-3, with unresolved D. There are 11 residues in the CDR3. The ends were cut back, 6 bases at V and 6 bases at J, with 7 bases in the middle. CDR1 and CDR2 from the germline V gene are SNHLY and FYNNEI. CDR3 in DNA: TGTGCCAGCAGCCCTTCGGATACGCAGTATTTT. It is translated as CASSPSDTQYF.

The chain is built from TRBV7-2 and TRBJ2-7; TRBD2 matches 10 bases. CDR1 is SGHTA, CDR2 FQGNSA, per germline. There are 17 residues in the CDR3. The trim removed 1 base at V and 0 bases at J, leaving 6 bases unmatched. The CDR3 DNA reads as TGTGCCAGCAGCTTAGAGGCTAGCGGGAGTACCTCCTACGAGCAGTACTTC. Its translation is CASSLEASGSTSYEQYF.

The V call is TRBV7-8, the J call TRBJ1-2; TRBD1 aligns across 7 bases. Germline V lookup: CDR1 SGHVS, CDR2 FQNEAQ. This CDR3 has 17 residues. Trimming at V came to 7 bases and at J to 6 bases, leaving 20 bases not matched to a gene. The DNA of the CDR3 is TGTGCCAGCAAACCCAGGGGGGGTTACAGCTACCAAGATGGCTACACCTTC. The encoded protein is CASKPRGGYSYQDGYTF.

This sequence joins TRBV11-2 and TRBJ2-7; TRBD2 is a possible D gene (6 bases). Trimming took off 3 bases at V and 2 bases at J, with 20 bases between the two ends. Germline loops: CDR1 SGHAT, CDR2 FQNNGV. CDR3 length: 17 residues. The CDR3 protein is CASSFSSAGSSPYEQYF. DNA of the CDR3: TGTGCCAGCAGCTTTTCTTCAGCGGGCTCATCTCCCTACGAGCAGTACTTC.

In this sample, this clone turned up a few times. The chain combines TRBV7-2 with TRBJ1-3, with D hard to call. V gave up 2 bases and J gave up 9 bases, with 8 bases separating them. This CDR3 is built from 12 residues. The V gene's germline CDR1 is SGHTA and CDR2 FQGNSA. CDR3 DNA sequence: TGTGCCAGCAGCTTAAATCCGGGCACCATATATTTT. As protein: CASSLNPGTIYF.

The gene calls are TRBV28 and TRBJ1-5; D remains ambiguous. Germline V gene sequence: CDR1 MDHEN, CDR2 SYDVKM. V was shortened by 4 bases and J by 6 bases, with 4 bases between the two germline ends. The CDR3 is 11 residues long. In DNA form, the CDR3 reads TGTGCCAGCAGTTCACTTCAGCCCCAGCATTTT. Its protein product is CASSSLQPQHF.

The V call is TRBV11-2, the J call TRBJ1-1, with 9 positions matching TRBD1. The CDR3 is made up of 15 amino acids. The germline gives CDR1 SGHAT, CDR2 FQNNGV. The V segment lost 5 bases and the J segment 3 bases; nucleotides outside the gene matches: 7. This CDR3 is CASSTGQGGDTEAFF. For the CDR3, the DNA is TGTGCCAGCAGCACGGGACAGGGAGGGGACACTGAAGCTTTCTTT.

V and J are TRBV6-4 and TRBJ2-6, with D possibly matching TRBD1 (5 bases). The germline gives CDR1 MRHNA, CDR2 SNTAGT. This CDR3 contains 14 residues. V lost 4 bases to trimming and J lost 4 bases, with 8 bases between them. CDR3 in DNA: TGTGCCAGCAGTGGCAGGGAAGGGGCCAACGTCCTGACTTTC. This translates into CASSGREGANVLTF.

This chain uses TRBV28 with TRBJ1-1; D is perhaps TRBD1 (5 bases). The CDR3 has 14 amino acids. Between the trimmed V and J ends, which lost 2 bases and 3 bases, there was a span of 10 bases. Germline CDR1 and CDR2: MDHEN and SYDVKM. CDR3 nucleotides: TGTGCCAGCAGTTTAAGGGGTGGGTACACTGAAGCTTTCTTT. Its translation: CASSLRGGYTEAFF.

The chain has TRBV5-4 and TRBJ2-7, with a possible D match to TRBD2 (6 bases). The CDR3 loop spans 15 amino acids. Per germline, CDR1 SGHNT and CDR2 YYREEE (reference sequence). The V end lost 1 base, the J end lost 1 base, and 12 bases lay between the germline ends. The DNA for the CDR3 is TGTGCCAGCAGCTTGCCGGGACTGTCGTCCTACGAGCAGTACTTC. Translation: CASSLPGLSSYEQYF.

CDR3 protein: CASSETSMNTEAFF. Written as DNA, the CDR3 is TGCGCCAGCAGTGAGACATCTATGAACACTGAAGCTTTCTTT. The chain recombines TRBV10-2 with TRBJ1-1; D is uncertain. Germline CDR1 is WSHSY and CDR2 is SAAADI. V shed 2 bases and J shed 0 bases, with 7 bases lying between them. The CDR3 runs 14 residues.

The chain joins TRBV7-2 to TRBJ1-2; D might be TRBD1 (6 bases). Trimming took 5 bases from V and 2 from J, leaving 12 bases between them. The CDR3 is 14 amino acids. Germline-derived CDR1 and CDR2 are SGHTA and FQGNSA. The CDR3 DNA sequence: TGTGCCAGCAGCCGAGGGGGGGGCAACTATGGCTACACCTTC. Amino acids: CASSRGGGNYGYTF. The whole variable domain, remainder taken from reference TRBV7-2 and TRBJ1-2, is GAGVSQSPSNKVTEKGKDVELRCDPISGHTALYWYRQSLGQGLEFLIYFQGNSAPDKSGLPSDRFSAERTGGSVSTLTIQRTQQEDSAVYLCASSRGGGNYGYTFGSGTRLTVV.